Listed here are 6 T cell receptor beta chains from one sample, sequenced in a study of CD8+ T cells in alopecia areata. In each case, RNA was isolated and then reverse transcribed into cDNA as the sequencing template. The repertoire was sequenced with immunoSEQ multiplex PCR; TCRdb's copy has only in-frame clones and lacks some. Counted here are 200,000 or so clones, roughly 64% occurring once; the ten biggest clones make up under 7%. As to treatment: oral pan-JAK inhibitor, 5-10 mg twice daily. This material consisted of CD4+ T cells sorted from blood, taken at week 24, from a patient treated with tofacitinib. The receptor source for this set is a human donor with alopecia areata.

The CDR3 bases are TGTGCCAGCAGCCCAGCCTCGGGGATCCAGTACTTC. This codes for CASSPASGIQYF. The rearrangement links TRBV5-4 to TRBJ2-7; D might be TRBD2 (5 bases). This CDR3 region has 12 residues. Germline lookup yields CDR1 SGHNT and CDR2 YYREEE (reference sequence). The V gene lost 4 bases and the J gene lost 10 bases, with 15 bases spanning the gap.

The V gene is TRBV7-8, the J gene TRBJ2-5, with 10 nucleotides matching TRBD2. The CDR3 is 15 residues long. V trimming: 6 bases; J trimming: 4 bases; junction bases outside the gene matches: 8. CDR1 and CDR2 (germline): SGHVS, FQNEAQ. The CDR3 loop is CASSSAGGIGETQYF. The CDR3 coding sequence is TGTGCCAGCAGTTCAGCGGGAGGGATCGGAGAGACCCAGTACTTC.

The chain employs TRBV5-1 and TRBJ2-1; TRBD2 matches at 13 bases. The J segment lost 7 bases and the V segment lost 4 bases, leaving 8 bases of the junction unmatched. The CDR3 loop spans 16 amino acids. In germline, CDR1 is SGHRS, CDR2 YFSETQ. CDR3 amino acids: CASSSLVTSGRNEQFF. The CDR3 DNA follows: TGCGCCAGCAGCAGCTTGGTGACTAGCGGGAGGAATGAGCAGTTCTTC.

The V call is TRBV5-1, the J call TRBJ2-2; D is undetermined. V gave up 0 bases and J gave up 0 bases, with 9 bases separating them. This CDR3 has 16 residues. The germline V gene has CDR1 SGHRS and CDR2 YFSETQ. Here the CDR3 DNA reads TGCGCCAGCAGCTTGGGTCTGGGGACGAACACCGGGGAGCTGTTTTTT. This sequence encodes CASSLGLGTNTGELFF.

This clone appeared many times. This chain uses TRBV10-3 with TRBJ2-3; no clear D. The CDR3 consists of 13 residues. Trimming took off 4 bases at V and 1 base at J, with 6 bases between the two ends. From germline, CDR1 is ENHRY and CDR2 SYGVKD. CDR3 DNA sequence: TGTGCCATCAGTGCTCCTCGCACAGATACGCAGTATTTT. This codes for CAISAPRTDTQYF.

A single count supports this clone. V and J are TRBV28 and TRBJ2-7; D possibly corresponds to TRBD1 (5 bases). The CDR3 loop spans 14 amino acids. Trimming removed 6 bases at V and 4 bases at J, with 16 bases between. Per the germline V gene, CDR1 is MDHEN and CDR2 is SYDVKM. The CDR3 loop is CASRQETAGYEQYF. The CDR3 DNA follows: TGTGCCAGCAGACAAGAGACAGCAGGGTACGAGCAGTACTTC.